This T cell receptor (beta chain) was retrieved from a study of blood T cell repertoires in COVID-19. Study at large: T cells, B-cell-depleted T cells, or PBMCs provided the cDNA or gDNA that served as material.

As handled by the study authors: Reference gene primers were amplified, and this amplification served to estimate nucleated cell counts. The table came from immunoSEQ multiplex PCR; TCRdb's copy has only in-frame clones and leaves some out. That table is the source of V, J and clone size, and D and trimming were worked out from the DNA. The sample records about 100,000 clones, 70% to 80% being singletons. This clone was seen a few times. Germline V gene lookup returns CDR1 SGHVS and CDR2 FQNEAQ. Trimming removed 2 bases at V and 0 bases at J, with 8 bases between. CDR3 length: 15 amino acids. V usage is TRBV7-8 and J usage is TRBJ1-3; the D is unclear. This receptor was obtained from a man aged 65 to 85 with active or convalescent COVID-19. Sequenced: peripheral blood. CDR3 sequence: CASSLSGYSGNTIYF. The CDR3 nucleotides read TGTGCCAGCAGCTTATCGGGTTACTCTGGAAACACCATATATTTT.